The 8 T cell receptor beta chains given below trace back to one sample, sequenced in a study of vaccination and CD4 T cells after COVID-19 (dated by TCRdb to 2021 to 2024). According to the study, the label for this sample's treatment or condition signals: 10-day PBMC culture with coronavirus spike peptide pools or control peptides (ViraFEST assay). CD4+ T cells from unexposed donors were collected before the COVID-19 pandemic (2011-2018). Libraries were made using PCR. The sample was run on an Illumina iSeq 100. At the Johns Hopkins FTIC core, DNA from the cultured CD4+ T cells underwent TCR sequencing with the Oncomine TCR Beta short-read assay. TCRdb reprocessed the public reads (quality trimming at Q25 with fastp, clone calling with MiXCR) and kept in-frame beta chains. Each entry merges the rows of one CDR3 protein and shows their most common DNA and genes. The sample yields about 6,500 distinct CDR3 sequences; approximately 50% were counted once. Of the sample, under 40% is held by the ten largest clones.

For these receptors, no antigen is known. The sample comprised CD4+ T cells from blood, cultured in vitro. The receptors stem from a human donor in good health.

V is TRBV5-4 and J is TRBJ2-5, with a weak D call TRBD2 (5 bases). The CDR3 is made up of 11 amino acids. V dropped 2 bases and J dropped 7 bases, with 6 bases sitting between them. From germline, CDR1 is SGHNT and CDR2 YYREEE (reference sequence). The CDR3 DNA reads as TGTGCCAGCAGCTTAGAGGGGACCCAGTACTTC. Residues: CASSLEGTQYF.

This clonotype was observed a handful of times. The chain links TRBV7-2 to TRBJ1-1; D may be TRBD1 (6 bases). The CDR3 loop spans 13 amino acids. Germline assignment: CDR1 SGHTA and CDR2 FQGNSA. The ends were cut back, 2 bases at V and 6 bases at J, with 10 bases in the middle. CDR3 region: CASSLWGAPEAFF. The DNA for the CDR3 is TGTGCCAGCAGCTTATGGGGGGCGCCTGAAGCTTTCTTT.

The chain is built from TRBV29-1 and TRBJ1-5, with a weak D call TRBD1 (5 bases). The germline CDR1 and CDR2 sequences are SQVTM and ANQGSEA. The ends were cut back, 7 bases at V and 6 bases at J, with 16 bases in the middle. The CDR3 sequence is 13 residues long. CDR3: CSARAREGQPQHF. CDR3 sequence (DNA): TGCAGCGCTCGGGCCAGGGAGGGTCAGCCCCAGCATTTT.

The rearrangement uses TRBV9 and TRBJ2-1, with 10 bases aligning to TRBD2. Germline V gene lookup returns CDR1 SGDLS and CDR2 YYNGEE. Germline trimming cut 2 bases from V and 6 bases from J; bases unmatched to any gene: 23. This CDR3 is built from 21 residues. The CDR3 nucleotides are TGTGCCAGCAGCGTTGGGCTTCCATCGGGGCTAGCGGGAGACCCATCCAATGAGCAGTTCTTC. It yields the protein CASSVGLPSGLAGDPSNEQFF.

V gene TRBV20-1 combines with J gene TRBJ1-6, with a tentative D call TRBD1 (6 bases). Trimming pared 4 bases from V and 7 bases from J, leaving 14 bases between. CDR3 length equals 14 residues. The germline V gene has CDR1 DFQATT and CDR2 SNEGSKA (reference sequence). CDR3 region: CSANRDKKNSPLHF. The CDR3 region has the DNA TGCAGTGCTAACCGGGACAAGAAGAATTCACCCCTCCACTTT.

V gene TRBV6-2 or TRBV6-3 combines with J gene TRBJ1-5; no firm D call. Germline V gives CDR1 MNHEY, CDR2 SVGEGT. Trimming cost V 5 bases and J 2 bases, with 16 bases left between them. This CDR3 has 16 amino acids. CDR3 sequence reads: CASSLGLAKGNQPQHF. The CDR3, as DNA: TGTGCCAGCAGTCTAGGACTAGCGAAGGGCAATCAGCCCCAGCATTTT.

This chain uses TRBV20-1 with TRBJ2-1, with D possibly matching TRBD2 (7 bases). Trimming took 5 bases from V and 2 from J, leaving 16 bases between them. Looked up from germline, CDR1 is DFQATT and CDR2 is SNEGSKA (reference sequence). The CDR3 loop spans 15 amino acids. DNA of the CDR3: TGCAGTGCTGGAGGCCCGGGGGGCCCCTACAATGAGCAGTTCTTC. This gives the protein CSAGGPGGPYNEQFF.

J is TRBJ1-1 and V is TRBV7-7; D gene uncertain. The V gene's germline CDR1 is SSHAT and CDR2 FNYEAQ (reference sequence). The CDR3 is made up of 13 amino acids. Deletions cut 2 bases from V and 0 bases from J, with 4 bases between. The CDR3 here is CASSLSLNTEAFF. The CDR3 coding sequence is TGTGCCAGCAGCTTATCTCTGAACACTGAAGCTTTCTTT.